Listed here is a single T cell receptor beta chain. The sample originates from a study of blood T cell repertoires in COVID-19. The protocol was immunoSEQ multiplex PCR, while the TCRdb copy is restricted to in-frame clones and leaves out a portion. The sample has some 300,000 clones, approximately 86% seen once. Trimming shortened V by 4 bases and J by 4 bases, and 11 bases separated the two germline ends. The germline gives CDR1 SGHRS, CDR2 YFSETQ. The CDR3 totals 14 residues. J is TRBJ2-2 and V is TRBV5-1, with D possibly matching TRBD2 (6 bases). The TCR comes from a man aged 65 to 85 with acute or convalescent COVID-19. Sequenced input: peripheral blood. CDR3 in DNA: TGCGCCAGCAGCGCAGCGGGTCCCACCGGGGAGCTGTTTTTT. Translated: CASSAAGPTGELFF.